A selection of T cell receptor beta chains follows, all from one sample in a study of T cells in Graves' hyperthyroidism and ophthalmopathy. TCRdb independently ran MiXCR on the multiplex PCR reads; one entry per CDR3 protein. The table includes 500,000 to 800,000 distinct CDR3 sequences, around 15% detected once. Sample: blood. These receptors were taken from a woman in her fifties or sixties with Graves' ophthalmopathy. CDR3s include the opening cysteine and the closing phenylalanine or tryptophan. The D gene is left open where the match is weak. A row's size may be missing; if present it is once, few, many or a size class.

CASSLDGRALKLDTQYF	TGCGCCAGCAGCTTGGACGGGCGGGCCTTGAAGTTGGATACGCAGTATTTT	TRBV5-1	TRBJ2-3	few	NA
CASSFHGTGISYEQYF	TGTGCCAGCAGCTTTCACGGGACAGGGATTTCCTACGAGCAGTACTTC	TRBV12-3/TRBV12-4	TRBJ2-7	NA	TRBD1
CASRRPPGQGDGYTF	TGTGCCAGCAGAAGACCTCCGGGACAGGGGGATGGCTACACCTTC	TRBV6-2/TRBV6-3	TRBJ1-2	many	TRBD1
CASSSRPGQDYEQYF	TGTGCCAGCAGCTCCCGACCGGGACAGGACTACGAGCAGTACTTC	TRBV7-3	TRBJ2-7	many	TRBD1
CAIRGTGGPDTQYF	TGTGCCATCAGAGGGACAGGGGGCCCAGATACGCAGTATTTT	TRBV10-3	TRBJ2-3	few	TRBD1
CASSREQGRYGYTF	TGTGCCAGCAGCCGGGAACAGGGTAGATATGGCTACACCTTC	TRBV5-6	TRBJ1-2	NA	NA
CASSLGTVANYGYTF	TGCGCCAGCAGCTTGGGGACAGTAGCTAACTATGGCTACACCTTC	TRBV5-1	TRBJ1-2	few	NA
CASSSPAQGNEQYF	TGTGCCAGCAGCTCCCCAGCCCAAGGCAACGAGCAGTACTTC	TRBV11-2	TRBJ2-7	many	NA
CASSYLAGVNEQFF	TGTGCCAGCAGCTATCTAGCGGGAGTGAATGAGCAGTTCTTC	TRBV7-3	TRBJ2-1	few	TRBD2
CASSLLQLAFF	TGTGCCAGCAGCCTATTACAGCTGGCTTTCTTT	TRBV28	TRBJ1-1	many	NA
CASISNPRRAAAYNEQFF	TGTGCCAGCATCTCAAACCCCCGTAGGGCGGCGGCCTACAATGAGCAGTTCTTC	TRBV6-2/TRBV6-3	TRBJ2-1	many	NA
CSARGMGTPGETQYF	TGCAGTGCTAGAGGAATGGGGACCCCAGGGGAGACCCAGTACTTC	TRBV20-1	TRBJ2-5	many	NA
CASSFDRAHYEQYF	TGTGCCAGCAGTTTCGACAGAGCACACTACGAGCAGTACTTC	TRBV28	TRBJ2-7	many	NA
CASSPLGGAYGQYF	TGTGCCAGCTCACCACTTGGGGGCGCCTACGGGCAGTACTTC	TRBV18	TRBJ2-7	few	NA
CASSQLLGGQGSNYGYTF	TGCGCCAGCAGCCAATTATTGGGGGGACAGGGCTCTAACTATGGCTACACCTTC	TRBV4-3	TRBJ1-2	NA	TRBD1
CASSLVRLAGGTDTQYF	TGCGCCAGCAGCTTGGTGCGACTAGCGGGAGGCACAGATACGCAGTATTTT	TRBV5-1	TRBJ2-3	NA	TRBD2
CASSPGRPYEQYF	TGCGCCAGCAGCCCGGGACGACCCTACGAGCAGTACTTC	TRBV6-1	TRBJ2-7	many	NA
CASSLGQVNVYGYTF	TGCGCCAGCAGCTTAGGACAGGTGAACGTATATGGCTACACCTTC	TRBV5-1	TRBJ1-2	many	TRBD1
CASILRPGLGTEAFF	TGTGCCAGCATCCTACGTCCAGGGCTGGGCACTGAAGCTTTCTTT	TRBV6-2/TRBV6-3	TRBJ1-1	few	NA
CASTQPGGTDEQFF	TGTGCCAGCACCCAGCCGGGGGGGACTGATGAGCAGTTCTTC	TRBV12-3/TRBV12-4	TRBJ2-1	NA	TRBD2
CATSDSGTSGSLSGELFF	TGTGCCACCAGTGATTCCGGGACTAGCGGGAGTTTATCCGGGGAGCTGTTTTTT	TRBV24-1	TRBJ2-2	NA	TRBD2
CASSPRQANQPQHF	TGTGCCAGCTCACCTAGACAGGCAAACCAGCCCCAGCATTTT	TRBV18	TRBJ1-5	many	NA
CASSLVSTGSYEQYF	TGTGCCAGCAGCTTGGTATCGACAGGGTCCTACGAGCAGTACTTC	TRBV5-5	TRBJ2-7	many	TRBD1
CASNPGGPASEQFF	TGTGCCAGCAACCCAGGGGGCCCGGCGAGTGAGCAGTTCTTC	TRBV7-6	TRBJ2-1	few	TRBD1
CASSLSPGLLGTDTQYF	TGCGCCAGCAGCCTATCACCTGGACTTTTAGGCACAGATACGCAGTATTTT	TRBV4-3	TRBJ2-3	many	NA
CASSQVFDRAAGVNTGELFF	TGCGCCAGCAGCCAAGTCTTTGACAGGGCGGCGGGAGTTAACACCGGGGAGCTGTTTTTT	TRBV4-3	TRBJ2-2	NA	NA
CASSQDGSSETQYF	TGCGCCAGCAGCCAAGATGGGTCCTCAGAGACCCAGTACTTC	TRBV4-1	TRBJ2-5	few	NA
CSARGDSRYGYTF	TGCAGTGCTAGAGGGGACAGCCGCTATGGCTACACCTTC	TRBV20-1	TRBJ1-2	NA	TRBD1
CASSSRLAGGVVAQFF	TGTGCCAGCAGTTCTCGACTAGCGGGGGGGGTGGTTGCGCAGTTCTTC	TRBV27	TRBJ2-1	NA	TRBD2
CASSPSGRGADTQYF	TGTGCCAGCAGTCCTAGCGGGAGAGGGGCAGATACGCAGTATTTT	TRBV28	TRBJ2-3	many	TRBD2
CAISGGRGRNTGELFF	TGTGCCATCAGTGGGGGTCGGGGGCGAAACACCGGGGAGCTGTTTTTT	TRBV10-3	TRBJ2-2	few	NA
CASSRTSGGSYEQYF	TGTGCCAGCAGTCGGACTAGCGGGGGCTCCTACGAGCAGTACTTC	TRBV2	TRBJ2-7	few	TRBD2
CSVPSGSTDTQYF	TGCAGCGTTCCCAGCGGGAGCACAGATACGCAGTATTTT	TRBV29-1	TRBJ2-3	few	NA
CAITPSSPGQNTEAFF	TGTGCCATCACCCCGAGCTCCCCGGGACAGAACACTGAAGCTTTCTTT	TRBV10-3	TRBJ1-1	few	NA
CASSLVSGIGTDTQYF	TGTGCCAGCAGTTTGGTTAGCGGGATAGGCACAGATACGCAGTATTTT	TRBV27	TRBJ2-3	many	TRBD2
CASSPRTSGMSFGELFF	TGTGCCAGCAGTCCCCGGACTAGCGGGATGTCATTCGGGGAGCTGTTTTTT	TRBV28	TRBJ2-2	NA	TRBD2
CASSLWGAGDVNEQFF	TGTGCCAGCAGTTTATGGGGGGCGGGAGATGTCAATGAGCAGTTCTTC	TRBV28	TRBJ2-1	once	NA
CASSIVAGGVNEQFF	TGTGCCAGTAGTATAGTGGCAGGGGGAGTGAATGAGCAGTTCTTC	TRBV19	TRBJ2-1	NA	TRBD1
CVSSKLAGVNEQFF	TGTGTCAGCAGTAAGCTAGCGGGAGTTAATGAGCAGTTCTTC	TRBV6-1	TRBJ2-1	few	TRBD2
CATSRVPISRLRDNEQFF	TGTGCCACCAGCAGAGTCCCTATCTCGAGGCTACGGGACAATGAGCAGTTCTTC	TRBV15	TRBJ2-1	many	NA